The clone carrying this T cell receptor beta chain was picked up a small number of times. This record belongs to a study of cytomegalovirus exposure and HLA in healthy donors. Sequencing was performed with immunoSEQ multiplex PCR; in TCRdb, only in-frame clones are kept and a portion is missing. The data contain roughly 70,000 clones, roughly 95% of them seen just once; the ten biggest clones take up around 5%. V lost 10 bases to trimming and J lost 0 bases; unmatched junction nucleotides: 18. CDR3 length equals 19 residues. The V gene's germline CDR1 is SGHRS and CDR2 YFSETQ. Sequences were obtained from PBMCs. The J gene is TRBJ2-1, the V gene TRBV5-1; 11 bases align to TRBD1. The TCR comes from a woman under 30 in good health and CMV-seropositive. The CDR3 coding sequence is TGCGCCGGAAAAGGACAGGGGGCCTATATCCCTAGCTCCTACAATGAGCAGTTCTTC. Translation gives CAGKGQGAYIPSSYNEQFF.